This paragraph reports one TCR beta chain. The data are from a study of memory CD4+ T cells and cytomegalovirus serostatus. Germline CDR1 is SNHLY and CDR2 is FYNNEI. This CDR3 has 15 residues. Trimming pared 7 bases from V and 7 bases from J, leaving 23 bases between. The repertoire was sequenced with immunoSEQ multiplex PCR; TCRdb's copy has only in-frame clones and lacks some. Among around 50,000 clones listed, 78% were seen once. Single viable CD3+CD4+CD8-CD45RO+ cells were sorted as the memory CD4+ T cells. The specimen sequenced was memory CD4+ T cells from blood. This TCR was recovered from an adult in good health and CMV-seronegative. The chain couples TRBV2 to TRBJ2-7; D is perhaps TRBD2 (5 bases). CDR3 bases: TGTGCCAGCATTATAAGACCGGGCCGACGGGAAGAGCAGTACTTC. It is translated as CASIIRPGRREEQYF.